These T cell receptor beta chains were read from a single sample in a study of shared clonotypes between healthy human individuals. Method: immunoSEQ multiplex PCR; TCRdb's copy keeps in-frame clones and lacks some. The sample includes some 2 million clones, approximately 94% of them seen just once. The sample was naive CD8+ T cells sorted from blood. Receptor source: a man aged 18 to 30 in good health. CDR3s include the opening cysteine and the closing phenylalanine or tryptophan. The order of the fields is J gene, V gene, clone size, CDR3 protein. Some rows mark clone size as missing; the rest say once, few, many or name a class of expanded clone.

J gene: TRBJ1-1; V gene: TRBV19; clone size: -; CDR3 protein: CASRGGTGGRSEAFF
J gene: TRBJ1-6; V gene: TRBV5-6; clone size: -; CDR3 protein: CASSSDSEASPLHF
J gene: TRBJ2-6; V gene: TRBV7-9; clone size: -; CDR3 protein: CASSADSGRHGANVLTF
J gene: TRBJ1-1; V gene: TRBV6-6; clone size: -; CDR3 protein: CASSYPDPNTEAFF
J gene: TRBJ1-3; V gene: TRBV9; clone size: -; CDR3 protein: CASSVGVSSGNTIYF
J gene: TRBJ2-3; V gene: TRBV27; clone size: once; CDR3 protein: CASTTLGGGSTDTQYF
J gene: TRBJ2-1; V gene: TRBV5-4; clone size: once; CDR3 protein: CASSYWTGGSYNEQFF
J gene: TRBJ2-1; V gene: TRBV4-1; clone size: -; CDR3 protein: CASSQGTGVHNEQFF
J gene: TRBJ2-6; V gene: TRBV27; clone size: -; CDR3 protein: CASSLVGPGANVLTF
J gene: TRBJ2-7; V gene: TRBV5-4; clone size: -; CDR3 protein: CATAPRGQSYEQYF
J gene: TRBJ2-5; V gene: TRBV9; clone size: -; CDR3 protein: CASSAQGTGGLGETQYF
J gene: TRBJ2-7; V gene: TRBV4-1; clone size: -; CDR3 protein: CASSQKQGVGAYEQYF
J gene: TRBJ1-2; V gene: TRBV9; clone size: once; CDR3 protein: CASSARYQFGYTF
J gene: TRBJ2-7; V gene: TRBV29-1; clone size: -; CDR3 protein: CSVEVSGSYEQYF
J gene: TRBJ1-6; V gene: TRBV12-2; clone size: once; CDR3 protein: CASRSMARANSPLHF
J gene: TRBJ2-5; V gene: TRBV4-1; clone size: -; CDR3 protein: CASSQGTGLETQYF
J gene: TRBJ2-3; V gene: TRBV25-1; clone size: -; CDR3 protein: CASSEWGTDTQYF
J gene: TRBJ1-2; V gene: TRBV5-4; clone size: once; CDR3 protein: CASSFDLNYGYTF
J gene: TRBJ1-4; V gene: TRBV19; clone size: -; CDR3 protein: CASTALEGRAATNEKLFF
J gene: TRBJ2-7; V gene: TRBV29-1; clone size: -; CDR3 protein: CSVGPDSTYEQYF
J gene: TRBJ2-7; V gene: TRBV27; clone size: -; CDR3 protein: CASSLSPGTGAYSYEQYF
J gene: TRBJ2-1; V gene: TRBV6-5; clone size: -; CDR3 protein: CASSYFPGDRDEQFF
J gene: TRBJ2-7; V gene: TRBV7-9; clone size: -; CDR3 protein: CASSGRGQPYEQYF
J gene: TRBJ1-6; V gene: TRBV7-9; clone size: -; CDR3 protein: CASRGDRGLNSPLHF
J gene: TRBJ2-7; V gene: TRBV4-2; clone size: -; CDR3 protein: CASSQLGGGRQYF
J gene: TRBJ1-5; V gene: TRBV28; clone size: -; CDR3 protein: CASSRGGPLSQPQHF
J gene: TRBJ1-1; V gene: TRBV6-1; clone size: -; CDR3 protein: CASSKRQGAVTEAFF
J gene: TRBJ2-7; V gene: TRBV6-5; clone size: -; CDR3 protein: CASSTRTAYEQYF
J gene: TRBJ2-1; V gene: TRBV2; clone size: -; CDR3 protein: CASSQGLYYNEQFF
J gene: TRBJ2-7; V gene: TRBV9; clone size: few; CDR3 protein: CASSGDTPYEQYF
J gene: TRBJ2-7; V gene: TRBV19; clone size: -; CDR3 protein: CASSILGGTYDEQYF
J gene: TRBJ1-2; V gene: TRBV7-6; clone size: -; CDR3 protein: CASSGQGDYGYTF
J gene: TRBJ2-7; V gene: TRBV15; clone size: -; CDR3 protein: CATSASPESYEQYF
J gene: TRBJ1-1; V gene: TRBV27; clone size: few; CDR3 protein: CASSFTVNTEAFF
J gene: TRBJ1-2; V gene: TRBV25-1; clone size: -; CDR3 protein: CASSGAGSNYGYTF
J gene: TRBJ1-5; V gene: TRBV9; clone size: -; CDR3 protein: CASSVATWIGERGETQHF
J gene: TRBJ2-7; V gene: TRBV7-6; clone size: -; CDR3 protein: CASSLEGSPYYEQYF
J gene: TRBJ1-5; V gene: TRBV4-3; clone size: once; CDR3 protein: CASSHGTGLNQPQHF
J gene: TRBJ2-5; V gene: TRBV29-1; clone size: -; CDR3 protein: CSVEDLAGSQETQYF
J gene: TRBJ2-7; V gene: TRBV5-6; clone size: -; CDR3 protein: CASSSHQDRYGVHEQYF
J gene: TRBJ2-1; V gene: TRBV29-1; clone size: -; CDR3 protein: CSVRPQGEQFF
J gene: TRBJ2-1; V gene: TRBV6-5; clone size: -; CDR3 protein: CASSYAGGHNEQFF